A single sample gave rise to the 3 T cell receptor beta chains below, sequenced in a study of blood T cell repertoires in COVID-19. The protocol was immunoSEQ multiplex PCR, while the TCRdb copy is restricted to in-frame clones and leaves out a portion. The data contain fewer than 250,000 clones, less than 90% of them singletons. The sample taken for sequencing was peripheral blood. The receptors derive from a human donor in a cohort sampled during active COVID-19.

The rearrangement joins TRBV29-1 to TRBJ1-1, with a weak D call TRBD1 (6 bases). Germline V gives CDR1 SQVTM, CDR2 ANQGSEA. V was pared by 6 bases and J by 5 bases, with 19 bases between. The CDR3 consists of 14 residues. Here the CDR3 DNA reads TGCAGCGTGGGGACCGCAGGGGTATTTACTGAAGCTTTCTTT. Protein product: CSVGTAGVFTEAFF.

J is TRBJ2-1 and V is TRBV5-1; 8 bases agree with TRBD2. Germline V lookup: CDR1 SGHRS, CDR2 YFSETQ. The CDR3 totals 16 residues. V lost 0 bases to trimming and J lost 5 bases; unmatched junction nucleotides: 7. CDR3 sequence: CASSLARLAGNNEQFF. CDR3 coding DNA: TGCGCCAGCAGCTTGGCCAGGCTAGCGGGCAACAATGAGCAGTTCTTC.

The chain combines TRBV7-2 with TRBJ2-7; 7 nucleotides line up with TRBD1. The CDR3 extends over 15 amino acids. V lost 4 bases, J lost 0 bases, and 6 bases stayed unmatched. CDR1 is SGHTA, CDR2 FQGNSA, per germline. Here the CDR3 reads CASSSWDSFSYEQYF. CDR3 DNA sequence: TGTGCCAGCAGCTCGTGGGACAGTTTCTCCTACGAGCAGTACTTC.